One and the same sample provided the 26 T cell receptor beta chains below, sequenced in a study of cytomegalovirus exposure and HLA in healthy donors. PCR employed 60 Vbeta and 13 Jbeta primers. Clones were read by immunoSEQ multiplex PCR, and TCRdb kept only the in-frame ones, dropping some. Here the sample spans under 200,000 clones, roughly 73% being singletons. Sequenced sample: PBMCs. The receptor source for this set is a woman in her forties in good health and CMV-seropositive.

This rearrangement joins TRBV14 to TRBJ2-1; weak D call: TRBD2 (7 bases). Trimming pared 1 base from V and 7 bases from J, leaving 17 bases between. Germline values: CDR1 SGHDN, CDR2 FVKESK. The CDR3 spans 16 residues. CDR3 residues: CASSQGLGGGGNEQFF. The CDR3 DNA reads TGTGCCAGCAGCCAAGGTCTTGGGGGAGGGGGGAATGAGCAGTTCTTC.

The J gene is TRBJ2-1, the V gene TRBV6-5, with D perhaps TRBD1 (5 bases). The CDR3 is made up of 15 amino acids. V lost 0 bases and J 8 bases, leaving 14 bases between the germline ends. Germline CDR1 is MNHEY and CDR2 is SVGAGI. Here the CDR3 reads CASSYSSLVRDEQFF. Written as DNA, the CDR3 is TGTGCCAGCAGTTACTCGAGTCTAGTCAGGGATGAGCAGTTCTTC.

In its sample, this clone was seen a few times. The chain couples TRBV11-2 to TRBJ2-5, with D perhaps matching TRBD2 (7 bases). The V end was cut by 7 bases, the J end by 5 bases, with 17 bases between. Germline-derived CDR1 and CDR2 are SGHAT and FQNNGV. CDR3 length equals 14 residues. For the CDR3, the DNA is TGTGCCAGCACCCCCGCCGGGGGGCAGGAGACCCAGTACTTC. As protein: CASTPAGGQETQYF.

J is TRBJ2-7 and V is TRBV6-5; 13 bases are shared with TRBD2. CDR3 size: 15 residues. Per germline, CDR1 MNHEY and CDR2 SVGAGI. J was trimmed by 4 bases and V by 5 bases; bases with no gene match: 5. Here the CDR3 DNA reads TGTGCCAGCAGTCAAGGGACTAGCGGGAATTACGAGCAGTACTTC. Translated, it gives CASSQGTSGNYEQYF.

The J gene is TRBJ1-5, the V gene TRBV19; the match to TRBD1 covers 7 bases. There are 16 residues in the CDR3. Per germline, CDR1 LNHDA and CDR2 SQIVND (reference sequence). V gave up 7 bases and J gave up 5 bases; unmatched junction bases: 14. As DNA, the CDR3 is TGTGCCAGTAATCAGCAGGGGGTAAAGGGACATCAGCCCCAGCATTTT. Encoded protein: CASNQQGVKGHQPQHF. Full variable domain (missing parts from reference TRBV19 and TRBJ1-5): DGGITQSPKYLFRKEGQNVTLSCEQNLNHDAMYWYRQDPGQGLRLIYYSQIVNDFQKGDIAEGYSVSREKKESFPLTVTSAQKNPTAFYLCASNQQGVKGHQPQHFGDGTRLSIL.

The chain employs TRBV7-8 and TRBJ2-7, with TRBD1 matching over 10 bases. The CDR3 totals 12 residues. CDR1 SGHVS and CDR2 FQNEAQ come from the germline V gene. With V trimmed by 7 bases and J by 5 bases, 2 bases remained unmatched. CDR3 bases: TGTGCCAGCAAGGGACAGGGGAACGAGCAGTACTTC. Residues: CASKGQGNEQYF.

The chain links TRBV4-1 to TRBJ1-1, with D unclear. CDR1 and CDR2 (germline): MGHRA, YSYEKL. V shed 0 bases and J shed 5 bases, with 16 bases lying between them. The CDR3 runs to 16 residues. CDR3 nucleotide sequence: TGCGCCAGCAGCCAAGATCAGGCCTCGTATGGGACTGAAGCTTTCTTT. This codes for CASSQDQASYGTEAFF.

This clone appeared a few times. The rearrangement links TRBV11-3 to TRBJ2-1; D is possibly TRBD1 (7 bases). Looked up from germline, CDR1 is SGHNT and CDR2 is YENEEA. There are 12 residues in the CDR3. Trimming took off 7 bases at V and 9 bases at J, with 13 bases between the two ends. The CDR3 protein is CASNTQGGEQFF. For the CDR3, the DNA is TGTGCCAGCAACACCCAGGGGGGTGAGCAGTTCTTC.

The chain links TRBV15 to TRBJ2-1; 8 bases are shared with TRBD2. The germline CDR1 and CDR2 sequences are LNHNV and YYDKDF (reference sequence). V gave up 4 bases and J gave up 5 bases; unmatched junction bases: 7. The CDR3 runs 15 residues. DNA of the CDR3: TGTGCCACCAGCATAGACCCTAGCGGGCACAATGAGCAGTTCTTC. Translating it yields CATSIDPSGHNEQFF.

The chain links TRBV18 to TRBJ2-1; 14 bases map to TRBD2. V was pared by 5 bases and J by 6 bases, with 3 bases of the junction left unmatched. Per the germline V gene, CDR1 is KGHSH and CDR2 is LQKENI. CDR3 length equals 15 residues. In nucleotides, the CDR3 is TGTGCCAGCTCAGAGGGACTAGCGGGAGCCAATGAGCAGTTCTTC. It codes for CASSEGLAGANEQFF.

The V and J genes are TRBV5-4 and TRBJ1-3, with a possible D match to TRBD1 (5 bases). CDR3 length: 13 amino acids. The ends were cut back, 9 bases at V and 4 bases at J, with 14 bases in the middle. Germline V gene sequence: CDR1 SGHNT, CDR2 YYREEE (reference sequence). The CDR3: CATRQGSGNTIYF. The CDR3 DNA follows: TGTGCCACCCGGCAGGGCTCCGGAAACACCATATATTTT.

The chain uses TRBV6-6 and TRBJ2-2, with a weak D call TRBD2 (5 bases). Per the germline V gene, CDR1 is MNHNY and CDR2 is SVGAGI (reference sequence). This CDR3 has 14 amino acids. The V and J ends lost 6 bases and 5 bases respectively, with 13 bases between them. In DNA form, the CDR3 reads TGTGCCAGCAGGAGGGAAGGGTTTACCGGGGAGCTGTTTTTT. It yields the protein CASRREGFTGELFF.

With respect to this clone: At one boundary the junction diverges from the germline segment, which might be a read error. The chain combines TRBV19 with TRBJ1-3; D gene unclear. CDR3 length equals 15 residues. Germline V gives CDR1 LNHDA, CDR2 SQIVND (reference sequence). CDR3 bases: TGTGCCAGTACTATAGATAGTGGCTCTGGAAACACCATATATTTT. It specifies CASTIDSGSGNTIYF.

The gene calls are TRBV6-1 and TRBJ1-2; no firm D call. CDR1 is MNHNS and CDR2 is SASEGT in the germline V gene. V was shortened by 1 base and J by 8 bases, with 14 bases between the two germline ends. This CDR3 contains 14 residues. The CDR3 is CASSEVRTVGGYTF. The CDR3 DNA follows: TGTGCCAGCAGTGAAGTACGTACAGTCGGCGGCTACACCTTC.

The chain joins TRBV5-3 to TRBJ2-1; TRBD2 matches at 12 bases. TRBV5-3 is identified as an open reading frame with a role that is uncertain. J was trimmed by 6 bases and V by 6 bases; bases with no gene match: 13. The CDR3 is 17 residues long. For the CDR3, the DNA is TGTGCCAGAACTAAGAGACTAGCGGGAGACGGGGTCAATGAGCAGTTCTTC. It yields the protein CARTKRLAGDGVNEQFF.

The genes are TRBV7-9 and TRBJ2-1, with a possible D match to TRBD1 (6 bases). The CDR3 has 12 amino acids. V gave up 5 bases and J gave up 7 bases, with 9 bases separating them. CDR1 and CDR2 from the germline V gene are SEHNR and FQNEAQ (reference sequence). The CDR3 DNA sequence: TGTGCCAGCAGCCGAGACAGGAATGAGCAGTTCTTC. This translates into CASSRDRNEQFF.

The chain has TRBV27 and TRBJ2-3, with 9 positions matching TRBD2. The CDR3 covers 16 residues. Germline V gene data show CDR1 as MNHEY and CDR2 as SMNVEV (reference sequence). The ends lost 5 bases at V and 4 bases at J; junction bases unmatched: 10. CDR3 residues: CASSPWGGRAPDTQYF. The DNA of the CDR3 is TGTGCCAGCAGTCCTTGGGGCGGGAGGGCCCCAGATACGCAGTATTTT.

Note on this clone: Other DNA variants within this sample encode the same CDR3. The CDR3 coding sequence is TGTGCCAGCAGCACAGGGGACACTGAAGCTTTCTTT. Translating gives CASSTGDTEAFF. V gene TRBV28 combines with J gene TRBJ1-1; 7 bases are a match to TRBD1. Trimming removed 6 bases from V and 3 bases from J; junction bases left unmatched: 1. Looked up from germline, CDR1 is MDHEN and CDR2 is SYDVKM. The CDR3 totals 12 residues.

V is TRBV9 and J is TRBJ1-1; 8 bases map to TRBD1. Trimming cost V 3 bases and J 1 base; bases outside gene matches: 11. The CDR3 is 17 amino acids. Germline CDR1 reads SGDLS; CDR2 reads YYNGEE. As DNA, the CDR3 is TGTGCCAGCAGCGACGGTAGGACAGGGAGGAGGAACACTGAAGCTTTCTTT. Its protein is CASSDGRTGRRNTEAFF.

The CDR3 spells CASSQDGAGYEQYF. The CDR3 DNA reads TGTGCCAGCAGCCAAGATGGTGCGGGGTACGAGCAGTACTTC. The chain combines TRBV4-2 with TRBJ2-7, with D tentatively TRBD2 (6 bases). The CDR3 contains 14 residues. The germline CDR1 and CDR2 sequences are LGHNA and YNFKEQ. V shed 0 bases and J shed 4 bases, with 10 bases lying between them.

This clone was counted at least ten times. The rearrangement uses TRBV11-2 and TRBJ2-1, with 10 bases identical to TRBD1. Per germline, CDR1 SGHAT and CDR2 FQNNGV. The V segment lost 5 bases and the J segment 4 bases; nucleotides outside the gene matches: 5. CDR3 length: 15 amino acids. CDR3 sequence reads: CASSPGTGDYNEQFF. As DNA, the CDR3 is TGTGCCAGCAGCCCCGGGACAGGGGATTACAATGAGCAGTTCTTC.

The chain has TRBV6-1 and TRBJ2-5; D might be TRBD2 (7 bases). V gave up 1 base and J gave up 2 bases, with 11 bases separating them. CDR3 length: 15 residues. Per germline, CDR1 MNHNS and CDR2 SASEGT. DNA for the CDR3: TGTGCCAGCAGTGAAGGGGGAGGGGGGCAAGAGACCCAGTACTTC. This translates into CASSEGGGGQETQYF.

The chain links TRBV7-9 to TRBJ1-4, with 7 bases identical to TRBD1. Germline trimming cut 5 bases from V and 0 bases from J; bases unmatched to any gene: 6. The germline gives CDR1 SEHNR, CDR2 FQNEAQ (reference sequence). The CDR3 length is 16 residues. For the CDR3, the DNA is TGTGCCAGCAGCCCTACAGGGACAGCAACTAATGAAAAACTGTTTTTT. This gives the protein CASSPTGTATNEKLFF.

The J gene is TRBJ1-5, the V gene TRBV28; D possibly corresponds to TRBD1 (5 bases). CDR1 and CDR2 (germline): MDHEN, SYDVKM. Trimming took off 3 bases at V and 6 bases at J, with 9 bases between the two ends. The CDR3 spans 13 residues. CDR3 DNA: TGTGCCAGCAGTTTCCAGGGTTTTCAGCCCCAGCATTTT. Protein product: CASSFQGFQPQHF.

The CDR3 is CASSRGLTDTQYF. In DNA, the CDR3 is TGTGCCAGTAGTAGAGGACTCACAGATACGCAGTATTTT. J is TRBJ2-3 and V is TRBV19, with D tentatively TRBD2 (5 bases). CDR1 LNHDA and CDR2 SQIVND come from the germline V gene (reference sequence). The V gene lost 4 bases and the J gene lost 2 bases, with 7 bases spanning the gap. This CDR3 comprises 13 residues.

The rearrangement links TRBV15 to TRBJ2-1, with 10 bases that match TRBD2. The V and J ends lost 3 bases and 4 bases, in that order; junction bases with no gene match: 3. This CDR3 is 15 amino acids long. The germline CDR1 and CDR2 sequences are LNHNV and YYDKDF (reference sequence). CDR3 amino acids: CATSSASGSYNEQFF. The CDR3 region has the DNA TGTGCCACCAGCAGCGCTAGCGGGAGTTACAATGAGCAGTTCTTC.